The rows below give T cell receptor beta chains drawn from one sample of a study of OX40 agonist ivuxolimab in advanced cancers. The assay was immunoSEQ multiplex PCR, and TCRdb's table has in-frame clones only and misses some. The data contain tens of thousands of clones, approximately 94% of them singletons. The input for sequencing was CD4+ or CD8+ T cells sorted from blood, taken in a trial of the OX40 agonist ivuxolimab. The receptor set was obtained from an adult with an advanced solid tumor such as melanoma, head and neck, liver or kidney cancer. The CDR3 runs from the conserved cysteine through the conserved F or W. Each record gives: clone size, V gene, D gene, J gene, CDR3 protein, CDR3 DNA. The D gene is left open where the match is weak. Clone size is given for some rows only: seen once, a few or many times, or a class if the clone is expanded.

>once|TRBV11-2|-|TRBJ2-5
CASSPQGETQYF
TGTGCCAGCAGCCCCCAGGGAGAGACCCAGTACTTC
>-|TRBV13|TRBD2|TRBJ2-7
CASSLGRLAGPYEQYF
TGTGCCAGCAGCTTAGGGAGGCTAGCGGGACCCTACGAGCAGTACTTC
>-|TRBV28|-|TRBJ1-1
CASSVGGGTEAFF
TGTGCCAGCAGTGTAGGAGGTGGGACTGAAGCTTTCTTT
>-|TRBV19|TRBD2|TRBJ2-1
CASSMGGAYNEQFF
TGTGCCAGTAGTATGGGAGGGGCCTACAATGAGCAGTTCTTC
>-|TRBV7-2|-|TRBJ2-3
CASSWLLGTDTQYF
TGTGCCAGCAGCTGGCTTCTGGGCACAGATACGCAGTATTTT
>-|TRBV16|-|TRBJ1-5
CASSHPGGQPQHF
TGTGCCAGCAGCCACCCGGGAGGTCAGCCCCAGCATTTT
>-|TRBV12-5|TRBD1|TRBJ1-4
CASGLRYQGVSTNEKLFF
TGTGCTAGTGGTCTCCGATACCAGGGGGTATCAACTAATGAAAAACTGTTTTTT
>-|TRBV28|-|TRBJ2-7
CASSPLGGQSSYEQYF
TGTGCCAGCTCTCCCTTGGGTGGACAGTCGTCCTACGAGCAGTACTTC
>-|TRBV6-6|TRBD2|TRBJ2-1
CASSSLAGVSEQFF
TGTGCCAGCAGTTCACTAGCGGGAGTCAGTGAGCAGTTCTTC
>-|TRBV25-1|TRBD2|TRBJ2-1
CASSEPAGAYNEQFF
TGTGCCAGCAGTGAACCGGCGGGAGCTTACAATGAGCAGTTCTTC
>-|TRBV7-8|TRBD2|TRBJ2-1
CASSFYPGTSGRASYNEQFF
TGTGCCAGCAGCTTCTACCCAGGGACTAGCGGGAGGGCGTCCTACAATGAGCAGTTCTTC
>-|TRBV5-4|-|TRBJ2-7
CASSSPGLPAREYF
TGTGCCAGCAGCTCGCCGGGACTCCCTGCCAGGGAGTACTTC
>-|TRBV4-1|-|TRBJ1-2
CASSQDRDGSFYGYTF
TGCGCCAGCAGCCAAGATCGGGACGGTAGTTTCTATGGCTACACCTTC
>once|TRBV7-9|TRBD1|TRBJ1-6
CASSFTGGTHSPLHF
TGTGCCAGCAGCTTTACAGGGGGAACTCATTCACCCCTCCACTTT
>-|TRBV27|-|TRBJ2-3
CASSFSARFTDTQYF
TGTGCCAGCAGTTTCAGCGCAAGGTTTACAGATACGCAGTATTTT
>-|TRBV25-1|-|TRBJ2-7
CASSENRGGDEQYF
TGTGCCAGCAGTGAAAACAGGGGAGGAGACGAGCAGTACTTC
>-|TRBV9|TRBD1|TRBJ2-7
CASSPWDRVHEQYF
TGTGCCAGCAGCCCTTGGGACAGGGTACACGAGCAGTACTTC
>-|TRBV29-1|-|TRBJ2-3
CSVLQTHTDTQYF
TGCAGCGTCCTACAGACTCACACAGATACGCAGTATTTT
>once|TRBV6-5|-|TRBJ2-3
CASSYDTPSTDTQYF
TGTGCCAGCAGTTACGACACCCCTAGCACAGATACGCAGTATTTT
>-|TRBV6-5|-|TRBJ2-7
CASTSPRRASYEQYF
TGTGCCAGCACCTCCCCCAGGAGGGCTTCCTACGAGCAGTACTTC
>once|TRBV28|-|TRBJ1-1
CASSLRGGDTEAFF
TGTGCCAGCAGTTTACGAGGGGGGGACACTGAAGCTTTCTTT
>-|TRBV28|-|TRBJ1-5
CASSRDLSNQPQHF
TGTGCCAGCAGCCGGGACTTAAGTAACCAGCCCCAGCATTTT
>-|TRBV29-1|-|TRBJ2-6
CSVEAGAGANVLTF
TGCAGCGTTGAGGCAGGGGCTGGGGCCAACGTCCTGACTTTC
>-|TRBV4-1|-|TRBJ1-2
CASSHSVRAVDDGYTF
TGCGCCAGCAGCCATTCTGTAAGAGCAGTTGACGATGGCTACACCTTC
>once|TRBV27|-|TRBJ2-5
CASSPILGQETQYF
TGTGCCAGCAGTCCCATTCTGGGGCAAGAGACCCAGTACTTC
>-|TRBV19|-|TRBJ1-2
CASSMGPGPYGYTF
TGTGCCAGTAGTATGGGACCTGGCCCCTATGGCTACACCTTC
>once|TRBV27|-|TRBJ1-2
CASSLGQGGYTF
TGTGCCAGCAGTCTGGGCCAGGGTGGCTACACCTTC
>-|TRBV5-4|TRBD1|TRBJ2-7
CASSLGTGSSYEQYF
TGTGCCAGCAGCTTGGGGACAGGGAGCTCCTACGAGCAGTACTTC
>-|TRBV25-1|-|TRBJ1-5
CASSEAGGNQPQHF
TGTGCCAGCAGTGAAGCAGGGGGCAATCAGCCCCAGCATTTT
>-|TRBV28|-|TRBJ1-2
CASRTPYGYTF
TGTGCCAGCCGTACTCCCTATGGCTACACCTTC
>-|TRBV4-3|-|TRBJ1-3
CASSPRMGDSGLLIGNTIYF
TGCGCCAGCAGCCCCCGCATGGGAGACAGTGGCCTGCTTATTGGAAACACCATATATTTT
>-|TRBV7-8|TRBD1|TRBJ1-2
CASSPPGTVINYGYTF
TGTGCCAGCAGCCCACCCGGGACAGTGATTAACTATGGCTACACCTTC
>-|TRBV5-8|-|TRBJ1-5
CASRYTRKGSNQPQHF
TGTGCCAGCAGATACACACGGAAAGGGAGCAATCAGCCCCAGCATTTT
>-|TRBV28|TRBD2|TRBJ2-7
CASSYPRTSGYEQYF
TGTGCCAGCAGTTACCCTCGGACTAGCGGCTACGAGCAGTACTTC
>-|TRBV5-6|-|TRBJ2-3
CASSPRGRQYTDTQYF
TGTGCCAGCAGCCCCCGAGGGCGGCAATACACAGATACGCAGTATTTT